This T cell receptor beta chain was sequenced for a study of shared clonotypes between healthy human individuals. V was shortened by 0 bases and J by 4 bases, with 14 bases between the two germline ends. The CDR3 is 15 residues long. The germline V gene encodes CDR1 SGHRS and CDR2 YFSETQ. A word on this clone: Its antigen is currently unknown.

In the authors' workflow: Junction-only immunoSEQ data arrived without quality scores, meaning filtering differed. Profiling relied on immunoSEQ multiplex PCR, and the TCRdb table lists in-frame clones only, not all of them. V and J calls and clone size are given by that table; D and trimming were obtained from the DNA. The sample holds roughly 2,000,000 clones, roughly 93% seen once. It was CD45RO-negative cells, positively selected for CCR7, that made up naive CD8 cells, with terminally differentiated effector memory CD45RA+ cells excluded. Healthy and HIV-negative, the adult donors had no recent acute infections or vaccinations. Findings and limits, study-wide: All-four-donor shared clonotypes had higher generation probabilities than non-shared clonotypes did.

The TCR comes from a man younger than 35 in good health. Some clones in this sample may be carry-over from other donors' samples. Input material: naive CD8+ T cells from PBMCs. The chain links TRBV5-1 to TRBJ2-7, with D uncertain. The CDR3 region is CASSLADRAAYEQYF. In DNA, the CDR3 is TGCGCCAGCAGCTTGGCGGACCGGGCCGCTTACGAGCAGTACTTC.